This TCR beta chain was profiled in a study of T cells in Graves' hyperthyroidism and ophthalmopathy. Graves' hyperthyroidism was deemed stable absent ophthalmopathy progression within 18 months. Pregnant or lactating patients were excluded, as were those with uncontrolled infection or other autoimmune disease. This clonotype was detected many times. Germline V gene data show CDR1 as SGHTA and CDR2 as FQGNSA. The V end was cut by 4 bases, the J end by 6 bases, with 13 bases between. The CDR3 is made up of 13 amino acids. Amplification of TCR beta CDR3 regions used RNA as the template. Primed by the HTBI set, a first-round RT-PCR was run on the TCR CDR3. From the multiplex PCR reads, TCRdb called clonotypes with MiXCR, one entry per CDR3 protein. Of fewer than 750,000 distinct CDR3 sequences listed, 46% are singletons.

The source is a woman aged 18-29 years with Graves' hyperthyroidism. The chain has TRBV7-2 and TRBJ2-7; TRBD1 or TRBD2 may be the D gene (5 bases each). The sequenced material came from peripheral blood or thyroid tissue (not recorded which). The CDR3 DNA follows: TGTGCCAGCAGCTCGCTAAGGGACGGCGAGCAGTACTTC. It yields the protein CASSSLRDGEQYF.